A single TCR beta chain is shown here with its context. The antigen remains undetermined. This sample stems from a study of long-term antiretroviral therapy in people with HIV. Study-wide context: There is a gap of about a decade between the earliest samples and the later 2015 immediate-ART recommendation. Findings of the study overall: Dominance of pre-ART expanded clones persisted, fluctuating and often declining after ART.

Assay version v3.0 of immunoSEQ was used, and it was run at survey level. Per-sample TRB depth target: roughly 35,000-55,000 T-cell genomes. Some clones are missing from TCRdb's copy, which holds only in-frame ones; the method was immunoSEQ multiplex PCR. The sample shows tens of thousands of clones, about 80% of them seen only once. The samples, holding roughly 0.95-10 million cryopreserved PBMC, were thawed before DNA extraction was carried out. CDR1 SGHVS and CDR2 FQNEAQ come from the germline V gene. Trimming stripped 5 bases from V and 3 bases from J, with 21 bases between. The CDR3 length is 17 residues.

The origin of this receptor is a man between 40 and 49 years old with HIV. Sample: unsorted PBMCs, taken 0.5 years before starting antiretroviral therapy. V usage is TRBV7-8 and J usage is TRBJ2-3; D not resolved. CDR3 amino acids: CASSPSGGPGVTDTQYF. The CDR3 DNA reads TGTGCCAGCAGCCCCTCTGGCGGCCCTGGGGTGACAGATACGCAGTATTTT.